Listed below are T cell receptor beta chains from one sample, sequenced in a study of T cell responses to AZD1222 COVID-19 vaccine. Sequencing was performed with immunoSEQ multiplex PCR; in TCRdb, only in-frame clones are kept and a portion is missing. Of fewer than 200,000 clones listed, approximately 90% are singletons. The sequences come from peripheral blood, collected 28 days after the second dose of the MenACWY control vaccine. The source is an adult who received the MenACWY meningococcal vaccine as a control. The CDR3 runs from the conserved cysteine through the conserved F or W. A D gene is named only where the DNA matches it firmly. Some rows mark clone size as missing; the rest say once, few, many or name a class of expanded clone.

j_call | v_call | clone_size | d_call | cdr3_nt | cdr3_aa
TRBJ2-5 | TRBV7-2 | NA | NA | TGTGCCAGCAGCTTCGGAGGCCTCCAAGAGACCCAGTACTTC | CASSFGGLQETQYF
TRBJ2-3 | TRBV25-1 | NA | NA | TGTGCCAGCAGCCCCAGGTCCAGGGATACGCAGTATTTT | CASSPRSRDTQYF
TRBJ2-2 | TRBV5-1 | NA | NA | TGCGCCAGCAGCCAAAACACCTGGGGAGTGGGCACCGGGGAGCTGTTTTTT | CASSQNTWGVGTGELFF
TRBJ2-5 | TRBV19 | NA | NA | TGTGCCAGTAGTACCGTCGATGGAGAGACCCAGTACTTC | CASSTVDGETQYF
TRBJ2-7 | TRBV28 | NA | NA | TGTGCCAGCAGTTTAGGACCCTCTGGGTACGAGCAGTACTTC | CASSLGPSGYEQYF
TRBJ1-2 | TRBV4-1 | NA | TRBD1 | TGCGCCAGCAGCCAAGCCCCGGGACAGCTTAACTATGGCTACACCTTC | CASSQAPGQLNYGYTF
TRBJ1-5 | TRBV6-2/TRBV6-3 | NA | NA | TGTGCCAGCAGTTACCAATTCAGGGGAGGTAATCAGCCCCAGCATTTT | CASSYQFRGGNQPQHF
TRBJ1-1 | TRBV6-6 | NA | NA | TGTGCCAGCAGTAAAGGGACGACGAACACTGAAGCTTTCTTT | CASSKGTTNTEAFF
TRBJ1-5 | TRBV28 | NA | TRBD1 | TGTGCCAGCAGTTCTCACCAGGGGGATCAGCCCCAGCATTTT | CASSSHQGDQPQHF
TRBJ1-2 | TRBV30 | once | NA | TGTGCCTGGGAAATGATGTATGGCTACACCTTC | CAWEMMYGYTF
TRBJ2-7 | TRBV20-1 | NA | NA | TGCAGTGCTAGAGATAGGTGGGAGCAGTACTTC | CSARDRWEQYF
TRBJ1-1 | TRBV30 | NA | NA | TGTGCCTGGAGTGCCCAGGAGGAAGCTTTCTTT | CAWSAQEEAFF
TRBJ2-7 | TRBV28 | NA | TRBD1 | TGTGCCAGCACACCGGGACAGGGGCACTACGAGCAGTACTTC | CASTPGQGHYEQYF
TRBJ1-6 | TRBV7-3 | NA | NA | TGTGCCAGCAGCTTGATGCACTCCTATAATTCACCCCTCCACTTT | CASSLMHSYNSPLHF
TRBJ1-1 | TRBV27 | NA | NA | TGTGCCAGCAGTTTCCGGGACACGAACACTGAAGCTTTCTTT | CASSFRDTNTEAFF
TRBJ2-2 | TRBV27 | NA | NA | TGTGCCAGCAGTTTAAACCAACTCCGGGGCGGGGAGCTGTTTTTT | CASSLNQLRGGELFF
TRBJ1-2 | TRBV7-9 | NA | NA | TGTGCCAGCAGCCCCCGGGGGGGAAGGTCTGATGGCTACACCTTC | CASSPRGGRSDGYTF
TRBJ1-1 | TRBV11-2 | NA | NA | TGTGCCAGCAGCTTAGTCGGGGCAATTTTGAACACTGAAGCTTTCTTT | CASSLVGAILNTEAFF
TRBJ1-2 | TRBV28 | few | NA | TGTGCCGTGACGGGCGGTTATGGCTACACCTTC | CAVTGGYGYTF
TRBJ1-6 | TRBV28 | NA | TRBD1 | TGTGCCAGCAGTTTATCATTGGGACAGGGGTCTTCACCCCTCCACTTT | CASSLSLGQGSSPLHF
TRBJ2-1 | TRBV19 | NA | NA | TGTGCCAGTAGTATGTCCTTAGTTGGAAATGAGCAGTTCTTC | CASSMSLVGNEQFF
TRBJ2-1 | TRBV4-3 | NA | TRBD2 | TGCGCCAGCAGCCAAGATGGACTAGCGGGAGATGAGCAGTTCTTC | CASSQDGLAGDEQFF
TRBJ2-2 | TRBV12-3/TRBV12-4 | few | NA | TGTGCCATCCATACGACCGGGGAGCTGTTTTTT | CAIHTTGELFF
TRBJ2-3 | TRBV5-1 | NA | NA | TGCGCCAGCAACCCCGACTCTAATCCTAGAGATACGCAGTATTTT | CASNPDSNPRDTQYF
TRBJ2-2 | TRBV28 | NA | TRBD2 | TGTGCCAGCAGTCCACCGGGGGAGGGGACCGGGGAGCTGTTTTTT | CASSPPGEGTGELFF
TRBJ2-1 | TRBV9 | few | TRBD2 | TGTGCCAGCGCGCCGGGACTAGCGGCCTACAATGAGCAGTTCTTC | CASAPGLAAYNEQFF
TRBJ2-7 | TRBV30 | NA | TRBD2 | TGTGCCTGGAATAGACTAGCGGGAGTTTACGAGCAGTACTTC | CAWNRLAGVYEQYF
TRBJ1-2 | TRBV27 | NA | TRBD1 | TGTGCCAGCAGTCCGCGGGACAGTACCAGGTACGGCTACACCTTC | CASSPRDSTRYGYTF
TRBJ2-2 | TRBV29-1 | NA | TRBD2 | TGCAGCGTTACTAGCGGGAGTTCCGGCGGGGAGCTGTTTTTT | CSVTSGSSGGELFF
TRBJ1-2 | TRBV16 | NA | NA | TGTGCCAGCAGCCCCACCGGGGGGATTAACTATGGCTACACCTTC | CASSPTGGINYGYTF
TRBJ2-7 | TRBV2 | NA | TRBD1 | TGTGCCAGCACTAGACAGGGAAGTCTCCCCGAGCAGTACTTC | CASTRQGSLPEQYF